The clone carrying this T cell receptor beta chain was counted a few times. The data are from a study of T-cell reconstitution after alpha-beta-depleted transplantation in children. There are 15 residues in the CDR3. The V end lost 2 bases, the J end lost 4 bases, and 14 bases lay between the germline ends. Unique molecular identifiers tagged the TCRbeta library. TCRdb analysed the PCR reads with MiXCR anew, one entry per CDR3 protein. The data hold roughly 500,000 distinct CDR3 sequences, with about 30% observed a single time. The receptor was isolated from a human donor who donated a stem cell graft to a child with aplastic anemia. This material consisted of PBMCs from the stem cell graft donor, taken from the stem cell graft. The chain is built from TRBV12-3 or TRBV12-4 and TRBJ1-2; the D gene is possibly TRBD1 (6 bases). CDR3 residues: CASSLSGAGFYGYTF. The CDR3 nucleotides read TGTGCCAGCAGTTTATCAGGGGCCGGATTCTATGGCTACACCTTC.